This T cell receptor (beta chain) was documented in a study of blood T cell repertoires in COVID-19. Overall study: Acute and convalescent COVID-19 specimens originated in the United States, Italy and Spain. T cells, B-cell-depleted T cells, or PBMCs supplied cDNA or gDNA.

CDR1 is MNHEY, CDR2 SMNVEV, per germline (reference sequence). CDR3 size: 17 residues. V lost 4 bases and J lost 2, with 18 bases in between. Authors' data handling: Amplification of reference gene primers was used by the study to estimate nucleated cell counts. Here immunoSEQ multiplex PCR was the method, and the copy in TCRdb shows in-frame clones only, minus some. V, J and clone size reflect that table, while D and trimming were determined from the DNA. The sample shows approximately 260,000 clones, 75% to 90% of them seen only once. The chain has TRBV27 and TRBJ1-5, with D unclear. The receptor comes from a woman aged 55-70 years with active or convalescent COVID-19. Sequenced input: peripheral blood. The CDR3 DNA follows: TGTGCCAGCAGTTACGCCCCCGGACTCTCGGGCAATCAGCCCCAGCATTTT. Translating gives CASSYAPGLSGNQPQHF.